One and the same sample provided the 6 T cell receptor beta chains below, sequenced in a study of T cells in Graves' hyperthyroidism and ophthalmopathy. Researchers amplified the TCR beta CDR3 regions from RNA transcripts. The TCR CDR3 was amplified in a first-round RT-PCR using the HTBI primer set. TCRdb itself ran the multiplex PCR reads through MiXCR, one entry per CDR3 protein. This table holds 800,000 or so distinct CDR3 sequences, more than 30% found once. Sequencing input: blood. Every receptor here comes from a man aged 18 to 35 with Graves' hyperthyroidism.

At least ten counts were recorded for this clonotype. The chain's CDR3 is CSVDASGTGELFF. CDR3 in DNA: TGCAGCGTTGACGCTAGCGGTACCGGGGAGCTGTTTTTT. The gene calls are TRBV29-1 and TRBJ2-2, with 7 bases matching TRBD2. V was pared by 3 bases and J by 5 bases, with 3 bases of the junction left unmatched. Germline CDR1 SQVTM, CDR2 ANQGSEA. This CDR3 has 13 amino acids.

V is TRBV25-1 and J is TRBJ1-3; 10 positions agree with TRBD1. This CDR3 spans 16 amino acids. The V segment lost 6 bases and the J segment 1 base; nucleotides outside the gene matches: 6. Germline lookup yields CDR1 MGHDK and CDR2 SYGVNS. The CDR3, as DNA: TGTGCCAGCAGCACCGGGACAGGGGAATCTGGAAACACCATATATTTT. Translated: CASSTGTGESGNTIYF.

This clonotype was seen many times. This chain links TRBV19 with TRBJ2-5; maybe TRBD2 (6 bases). This CDR3 has 14 amino acids. The V end was cut by 7 bases, the J end by 4 bases, with 16 bases between. CDR1 LNHDA and CDR2 SQIVND come from the germline V gene (reference sequence). Here the CDR3 reads CASKSADGGETQYF. CDR3 in DNA: TGTGCCAGTAAATCGGCGGACGGGGGAGAGACCCAGTACTTC.

The V gene is TRBV9, the J gene TRBJ2-2; TRBD2 matches at 10 bases. Looked up from germline, CDR1 is SGDLS and CDR2 is YYNGEE. The length of the CDR3 is 17 residues. The junction had 6 bases not matched to a gene; V was cut back by 4 bases and J by 0 bases. The CDR3, as DNA: TGTGCCAGCAGCCCGCTTACTAGCGGGACGAACACCGGGGAGCTGTTTTTT. Its translation is CASSPLTSGTNTGELFF.

This clonotype has a single count. The chain recombines TRBV7-2 with TRBJ1-2, with D tentatively TRBD1 (5 bases). This CDR3 spans 14 amino acids. V lost 1 base, J lost 3 bases, and 9 bases lay in between. CDR1 is SGHTA, CDR2 FQGNSA, per germline. CDR3 sequence: CASSLGQSYYGYTF. The CDR3 nucleotides are TGTGCCAGCAGCTTAGGACAGTCTTACTATGGCTACACCTTC.

To note about this clonotype: Compared with germline, one end of the junction differs, possibly owing to a read error. The rearrangement joins TRBV5-1 to TRBJ2-7; perhaps TRBD2 as D (5 bases). This CDR3 is built from 13 residues. From germline, CDR1 is SGHRS and CDR2 YFSETQ. The CDR3 protein is CASSLTGVGEQHF. The CDR3 DNA is TGCGCCAGCAGCTTAACCGGGGTGGGCGAGCAGCACTTC.